Presented here are 24 T cell receptor beta chains from one specimen sequenced in a study of yellow fever vaccine responses in identical twins. TCRdb re-derived calls from the RT-PCR reads in MiXCR, one entry per CDR3 protein. The sample shows 30,000 to 35,000 distinct CDR3 sequences, about three fifths of them seen only once. The sample was T cells from blood (PBMCs), unsorted or a sorted subset (not recorded which), taken before or after yellow fever vaccination (not recorded which). These receptors all come from a woman aged 18-29 years who received the yellow fever vaccine.

The CDR3 here is CASSESVRQYF. In DNA form, the CDR3 reads TGTGCCAGCAGTGAGTCAGTTCGACAGTACTTC. The chain carries TRBV2 and TRBJ2-7; D gene uncertain. The CDR3 has 11 amino acids. The ends were cut back, 3 bases at V and 10 bases at J, with 10 bases in the middle. Germline V gives CDR1 SNHLY, CDR2 FYNNEI.

The J gene is TRBJ2-1, the V gene TRBV10-2; 8 nucleotides line up with TRBD1. From germline, CDR1 is WSHSY and CDR2 SAAADI. The CDR3 runs to 17 residues. J lost 3 bases, V lost 6 bases, and 13 bases had no gene match. CDR3 coding DNA: TGCGCCAGCAGAGGTTTCTCGGACAGGGCCAACTACAATGAGCAGTTCTTC. Its protein product is CASRGFSDRANYNEQFF.

This sequence joins TRBV18 and TRBJ2-2, with TRBD1 matching over 7 bases. CDR1 is KGHSH, CDR2 LQKENI, per germline. J gave up 0 bases and V 3 bases, and 4 bases lay outside the gene matches. This CDR3 comprises 16 residues. Here the CDR3 DNA reads TGTGCCAGCTCACCTCGACAGGGAACGAACACCGGGGAGCTGTTTTTT. Translation gives CASSPRQGTNTGELFF.

J is TRBJ2-7 and V is TRBV6-5, with D hard to call. V was clipped by 0 bases and J by 0 bases, with 6 bases between them. The CDR3 length is 14 residues. CDR1 MNHEY and CDR2 SVGAGI come from the germline V gene. The CDR3 DNA reads as TGTGCCAGCAGTTACTCCCCGAGCTCCTACGAGCAGTACTTC. It is translated as CASSYSPSSYEQYF.

The chain carries TRBV4-2 and TRBJ1-5; 9 bases fit TRBD1. Looked up from germline, CDR1 is LGHNA and CDR2 is YNFKEQ. The CDR3 loop spans 19 amino acids. J was trimmed by 3 bases and V by 1 base; bases with no gene match: 13. The CDR3 loop reads CASSQGQGEGSLSNQPQHF. CDR3 nucleotide sequence: TGTGCCAGCAGCCAAGGACAGGGGGAAGGGTCGTTGTCCAATCAGCCCCAGCATTTT.

The chain uses TRBV12-3 or TRBV12-4 and TRBJ2-2, with D tentatively TRBD1 (5 bases). V shed 3 bases and J shed 0 bases, with 8 bases lying between them. The CDR3 extends over 15 amino acids. The chain's CDR3 is CASSFRQPNTGELFF. The CDR3 coding sequence is TGTGCCAGCAGTTTCCGACAGCCGAACACCGGGGAGCTGTTTTTT.

This sequence joins TRBV5-1 and TRBJ2-1, with 11 bases lining up with TRBD2. Germline V gives CDR1 SGHRS, CDR2 YFSETQ. After removal of 4 bases from V and 7 bases from J, the junction contained 10 bases not matched to a gene. The CDR3 length is 16 residues. DNA for the CDR3: TGCGCCAGCAGCATCTCGACTAGCGGGGTGAAAAATGAGCAGTTCTTC. Translation: CASSISTSGVKNEQFF.

CDR3 loop: CASSLGPGPGNTIYF. The CDR3, as DNA: TGTGCCAGCAGCTTAGGCCCAGGGCCTGGAAACACCATATATTTT. The chain links TRBV7-9 to TRBJ1-3; weak D call: TRBD1 (5 bases). Germline V gives CDR1 SEHNR, CDR2 FQNEAQ (reference sequence). The length of the CDR3 is 15 residues. The germline V and J ends were trimmed by 1 base and 2 bases, with 9 bases remaining between them.

This clonotype has more than one count but fewer than ten. The CDR3 DNA follows: TGTGCCAGCAGTGAATCAATAACCGACTACGAGCAGTACTTC. Its translation is CASSESITDYEQYF. The chain combines TRBV2 with TRBJ2-7; no clear D gene. V lost 2 bases and J lost 3, with 11 bases in between. Germline values: CDR1 SNHLY, CDR2 FYNNEI. The CDR3 has 14 residues.

This rearrangement joins TRBV11-2 to TRBJ2-1, with a weak D call TRBD2 (5 bases). This CDR3 is built from 14 residues. V lost 0 bases and J 4 bases, leaving 7 bases between the germline ends. Germline V gene data show CDR1 as SGHAT and CDR2 as FQNNGV. CDR3 region: CASSLDSGYNEQFF. CDR3 nucleotide sequence: TGTGCCAGCAGCTTAGACAGCGGATACAATGAGCAGTTCTTC.

The chain carries TRBV2 and TRBJ1-1, with 7 bases that match TRBD1. The CDR3 totals 12 residues. Per germline, CDR1 SNHLY and CDR2 FYNNEI. The ends lost 5 bases at V and 11 bases at J; junction bases unmatched: 8. In DNA, the CDR3 is TGTGCCAGCAGTACGACAGGGAGGTGGGCTTTCTTT. Translating gives CASSTTGRWAFF.

The chain employs TRBV11-1 and TRBJ1-1; 10 nucleotides line up with TRBD1. The CDR3 runs 16 residues. V was clipped by 5 bases and J by 4 bases; unmatched bases: 10. CDR1 is SGHAT, CDR2 FQDESV, per germline (reference sequence). The CDR3 sequence: CASSPDRGRVGTEAFF. In DNA form, the CDR3 reads TGTGCCAGCAGCCCCGACAGGGGGCGCGTAGGCACTGAAGCTTTCTTT.

A few counts support this clonotype. V gene TRBV5-4 combines with J gene TRBJ2-1; TRBD1 or TRBD2 may be the D gene (5 bases each). V lost 0 bases, J lost 4 bases, and 5 bases lay in between. Germline-derived CDR1 and CDR2 are SGHNT and YYREEE (reference sequence). This CDR3 has 13 amino acids. The CDR3 coding sequence is TGTGCCAGCAGCTTGGGGGGGTACAATGAGCAGTTCTTC. This sequence encodes CASSLGGYNEQFF.

The chain combines TRBV5-5 with TRBJ2-7; no clear D. Germline V gives CDR1 SGHKS, CDR2 YYEKEE (reference sequence). Trimming removed 4 bases from V and 0 bases from J, with 17 bases in between. The CDR3 is made up of 16 amino acids. The CDR3 protein is CASSNRNTPSSYEQYF. The CDR3 coding sequence is TGTGCCAGCAGCAACCGTAACACCCCCTCCTCCTACGAGCAGTACTTC.

CDR3 in amino acids: CSGTVNTEAFF. The CDR3 DNA reads as TGCAGCGGGACAGTGAACACTGAAGCTTTCTTT. The rearrangement joins TRBV29-1 to TRBJ1-1, with D perhaps TRBD1 (6 bases). The germline CDR1 and CDR2 sequences are SQVTM and ANQGSEA. The CDR3 loop spans 11 amino acids. V was trimmed by 7 bases and J by 0 bases, leaving 6 bases between them. Looking up the rest from reference TRBV29-1 and TRBJ1-1 gives the full variable domain: SAVISQKPSRDICQRGTSLTIQCQVDSQVTMMFWYRQQPGQSLTLIATANQGSEATYESGFVIDKFPISRPNLTFSTLTVSNMSPEDSSIYLCSGTVNTEAFFGQGTRLTVV.

This sequence joins TRBV18 and TRBJ1-6; 9 nucleotides line up with TRBD1. CDR3 size: 14 residues. With V trimmed by 3 bases and J by 10 bases, 4 bases remained unmatched. Germline V gene sequence: CDR1 KGHSH, CDR2 LQKENI. DNA of the CDR3: TGTGCCAGCTCACCGGGGACAGGGTTATCACCCCTCCACTTT. It is translated as CASSPGTGLSPLHF. Using reference TRBV18 and TRBJ1-6 for the parts outside the CDR3, the full variable domain is NAGVMQNPRHLVRRRGQEARLRCSPMKGHSHVYWYRQLPEEGLKFMVYLQKENIIDESGMPKERFSAEFPKEGPSILRIQQVVRGDSAAYFCASSPGTGLSPLHFGNGTRLTVT.

The gene calls are TRBV10-3 and TRBJ1-1; maybe TRBD1 (5 bases). The CDR3 totals 15 residues. Deletions cut 2 bases from V and 5 bases from J, with 15 bases between. In germline, CDR1 is ENHRY, CDR2 SYGVKD. DNA for the CDR3: TGTGCCATCAGTGAGCGCGGCGGGGGTGGGACTGAAGCTTTCTTT. It codes for CAISERGGGGTEAFF.

The chain uses TRBV25-1 and TRBJ2-5, with 11 nucleotides matching TRBD2. The length of the CDR3 is 17 residues. Germline-derived CDR1 and CDR2 are MGHDK and SYGVNS. With 5 bases clipped from V and 4 bases from J, the junction kept 12 bases outside the gene matches. The CDR3 DNA reads as TGTGCCAGCAGTCCTATAGCGGGAGGGCTTCTAAGAGAGACCCAGTACTTC. This translates into CASSPIAGGLLRETQYF.

The V gene is TRBV19, the J gene TRBJ1-5; D unclear. In germline, CDR1 is LNHDA, CDR2 SQIVND (reference sequence). V was shortened by 8 bases and J by 3 bases, with 5 bases between the two germline ends. This CDR3 region has 11 residues. CDR3 sequence reads: CASGYNQPQHF. In DNA, the CDR3 is TGTGCCAGTGGGTACAATCAGCCCCAGCATTTT.

The rearrangement uses TRBV5-1 and TRBJ2-7, with D unclear. The CDR3 length is 14 residues. Germline V gives CDR1 SGHRS, CDR2 YFSETQ. V was pared by 1 base and J by 5 bases, with 13 bases between. The CDR3 DNA sequence: TGCGCCAGCAGCTTGTATAATAGGGCCGACGAGCAGTACTTC. It is translated as CASSLYNRADEQYF.

The genes are TRBV29-1 and TRBJ2-3, with D uncertain. The V end lost 0 bases, the J end lost 5 bases, and 9 bases lay between the germline ends. The CDR3 length is 13 residues. CDR1 is SQVTM, CDR2 ANQGSEA, per germline. CDR3 sequence (DNA): TGCAGCGTTGAAGAAGGGCAAGGAGATACGCAGTATTTT. Protein sequence: CSVEEGQGDTQYF.

This clonotype was counted between two and nine times. The gene calls are TRBV6-2 or TRBV6-3 and TRBJ2-7; D possibly corresponds to TRBD1 (6 bases). V was clipped by 4 bases and J by 6 bases, with 19 bases between them. Germline V lookup: CDR1 MNHEY, CDR2 SVGEGT. CDR3 length: 15 amino acids. In DNA, the CDR3 is TGTGCCAGCAGTTCCACGACGGGACAAGAGCCCGAGCAGTACTTC. This encodes CASSSTTGQEPEQYF.

The chain links TRBV2 to TRBJ2-4; D remains ambiguous. CDR3 length: 14 amino acids. Germline loops: CDR1 SNHLY, CDR2 FYNNEI. The V end was cut by 8 bases, the J end by 0 bases, with 11 bases between. In DNA form, the CDR3 reads TGTGCCAGCGGCCAGCACCTAGCCAAAAACATTCAGTACTTC. This sequence encodes CASGQHLAKNIQYF.

This clonotype was detected only a few times. The chain employs TRBV18 and TRBJ2-2, with 10 bases identical to TRBD2. The length of the CDR3 is 18 residues. Germline V gives CDR1 KGHSH, CDR2 LQKENI. Losses at the gene ends were 3 bases for V and 1 base for J; bases not matched to a gene: 8. The CDR3 bases are TGTGCCAGCTCACCGATGCTAGCGGGGGCGCAGAACACCGGGGAGCTGTTTTTT. Translation gives CASSPMLAGAQNTGELFF.